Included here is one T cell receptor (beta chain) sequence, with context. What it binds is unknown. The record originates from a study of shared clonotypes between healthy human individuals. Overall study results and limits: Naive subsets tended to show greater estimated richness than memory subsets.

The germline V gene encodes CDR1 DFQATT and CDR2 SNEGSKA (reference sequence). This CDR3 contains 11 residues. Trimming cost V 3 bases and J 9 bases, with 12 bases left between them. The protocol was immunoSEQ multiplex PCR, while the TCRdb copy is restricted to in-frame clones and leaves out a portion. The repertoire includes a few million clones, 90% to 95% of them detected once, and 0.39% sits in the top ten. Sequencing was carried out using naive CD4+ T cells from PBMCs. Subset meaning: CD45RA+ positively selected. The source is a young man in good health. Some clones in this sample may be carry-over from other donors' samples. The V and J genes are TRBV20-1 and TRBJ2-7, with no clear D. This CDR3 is CSASVVRGQYF. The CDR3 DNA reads TGCAGTGCTAGTGTTGTACGAGGGCAGTACTTC.